These 18 T cell receptor beta chains were sequenced from one sample in a study of blood T cells in healthy people across ages. The use of a sample-barcoded 5' primer and a J-beta primer mix characterized a second PCR of about 7 to 12 cycles. TCRdb called the 5' RACE reads again in MiXCR, with one record for every CDR3 protein. The sample consists of under 950,000 distinct CDR3 sequences, around a fifth of them appearing once. The sequencing sample was made of blood. These receptors came from a man in his 70s in good health.

The chain couples TRBV6-5 to TRBJ2-1; 9 bases agree with TRBD2. V shed 0 bases, J shed 2 bases, and the junction held 2 bases outside the gene matches. The germline V gene has CDR1 MNHEY and CDR2 SVGAGI. This CDR3 comprises 16 residues. CDR3 nucleotides: TGTGCCAGCAGTTACTCGGCGGGAGGGACCTACAATGAGCAGTTCTTC. This translates into CASSYSAGGTYNEQFF.

In this sample, this clonotype turned up a few times. V gene TRBV7-3 combines with J gene TRBJ2-3; D is unresolved. V dropped 3 bases and J dropped 6 bases, with 10 bases sitting between them. This CDR3 is 13 amino acids long. The germline gives CDR1 SGHTA, CDR2 FQGTGA. CDR3 residues: CASSFVRGDTQYF. CDR3 bases: TGTGCCAGCAGCTTTGTTCGCGGCGATACGCAGTATTTT.

The chain combines TRBV20-1 with TRBJ2-7, with TRBD1 matching over 9 bases. The CDR3 loop spans 14 amino acids. Germline V gives CDR1 DFQATT, CDR2 SNEGSKA (reference sequence). J was trimmed by 5 bases and V by 6 bases; bases with no gene match: 11. CDR3 nucleotide sequence: TGCAGTGCCAAAGCTCGGGACAGGGACCACGAGCAGTACTTC. Amino acids: CSAKARDRDHEQYF.

There are a few counts of this clonotype. This rearrangement joins TRBV7-2 to TRBJ2-3; 9 nucleotides line up with TRBD1. CDR1 is SGHTA, CDR2 FQGNSA, per germline. CDR3 size: 16 residues. Trimming cost V 5 bases and J 1 base; bases outside gene matches: 7. As DNA, the CDR3 is TGTGCCAGCAGCAGAAATACAGGGGGCGGCACAGATACGCAGTATTTT. This encodes CASSRNTGGGTDTQYF.

This clonotype was seen only once. This rearrangement joins TRBV11-2 to TRBJ2-3; the D is unclear. V lost 1 base and J lost 7, with 24 bases in between. The germline gives CDR1 SGHAT, CDR2 FQNNGV. CDR3 length: 18 amino acids. The CDR3 loop is CASSLADPALGLRYTQYF. The CDR3 DNA reads as TGTGCCAGCAGCTTAGCAGATCCGGCCTTGGGTTTAAGGTATACGCAGTATTTT.

Notes on this clonotype: The junction differs from germline at one of its ends, possibly a read error. The rearrangement links TRBV11-2 to TRBJ2-5; perhaps TRBD2 as D (5 bases). Matching the DNA end better, TRBJ2-7 makes the J call doubtful. The CDR3 extends over 15 amino acids. Per the germline V gene, CDR1 is SGHAT and CDR2 is FQNNGV. CDR3 in amino acids: CASSLEGSVTYEQYF. The CDR3 nucleotides are TGTGCCAGTAGCTTAGAGGGCTCGGTCACCTACGAGCAGTACTTC.

The J gene is TRBJ1-1, the V gene TRBV12-3 or TRBV12-4, with no clear D. Trimming left V 1 base short and J 9 bases short, with 9 bases between. This CDR3 is 12 amino acids long. The CDR3 bases are TGTGCCAGCAGTTTAGGCGGAAGACAAGCTTTCTTT. Translation: CASSLGGRQAFF.

There are a few counts of this clonotype. The chain recombines TRBV20-1 with TRBJ1-2, with 7 bases that match TRBD1. Losses at the gene ends were 6 bases for V and 6 bases for J; bases not matched to a gene: 13. CDR1 and CDR2 (germline): DFQATT, SNEGSKA (reference sequence). The CDR3 runs to 14 residues. The CDR3 sequence: CSARPGQAVHGYTF. The CDR3 region has the DNA TGCAGTGCCCGCCCAGGACAGGCAGTACATGGCTACACCTTC.

This clonotype showed up many times. The rearrangement joins TRBV19 to TRBJ2-1; tentatively, D is TRBD2 (6 bases). V was cut by 10 bases and J by 0 bases, with 10 bases left in between. Per the germline V gene, CDR1 is LNHDA and CDR2 is SQIVND (reference sequence). The CDR3 totals 13 residues. The CDR3 loop reads CATLAASYNEQFF. Written as DNA, the CDR3 is TGTGCCACCTTAGCGGCCTCCTACAATGAGCAGTTCTTC.

This clonotype has a handful of counts. This chain connects TRBV7-8 to TRBJ2-7; 8 bases map to TRBD2. The length of the CDR3 is 15 residues. With 2 bases clipped from V and 0 bases from J, the junction kept 3 bases outside the gene matches. In germline, CDR1 is SGHVS, CDR2 FQNEAQ. In DNA, the CDR3 is TGTGCCAGCAGCTTAAATGCGGGGGGCTCCTACGAGCAGTACTTC. Protein sequence: CASSLNAGGSYEQYF.

The genes are TRBV3-1 and TRBJ2-7; D gene unclear. The CDR3 has 13 amino acids. V lost 5 bases and J lost 6, with 14 bases in between. Germline assignment: CDR1 LGHDT and CDR2 YNNKEL (reference sequence). The CDR3 DNA reads TGTGCCAGCAGCGATCGGACGATCGGCGAGCAGTACTTC. Residues: CASSDRTIGEQYF.

The chain joins TRBV28 to TRBJ2-7; TRBD2 matches at 15 bases. Trimming took 5 bases from V and 2 from J; bases not matched to a gene: 13. Per the germline V gene, CDR1 is MDHEN and CDR2 is SYDVKM. CDR3 length: 19 residues. CDR3 region: CASSPPPGLAGGPTYEQYF. CDR3 nucleotide sequence: TGTGCCAGCAGTCCCCCTCCGGGACTAGCGGGGGGCCCGACCTACGAGCAGTACTTC.

Only a few counts were recorded for this clonotype. The final CDR3 position lacks the conserved phenylalanine or tryptophan, pointing to a likely read error. This rearrangement joins TRBV2 to TRBJ2-3; D remains unclear. CDR1 and CDR2 from the germline V gene are SNHLY and FYNNEI. CDR3 length equals 14 residues. Deletions cut 7 bases from V and 4 bases from J, with 15 bases between. CDR3: CASKAPISADTQYL. The CDR3 DNA is TGTGCCAGCAAGGCGCCGATTTCTGCAGATACGCAGTATCTT.

This chain uses TRBV14 with TRBJ1-2; D possibly corresponds to TRBD1 (5 bases). Germline V gene data show CDR1 as SGHDN and CDR2 as FVKESK. The V gene lost 4 bases and the J gene lost 6 bases, with 18 bases spanning the gap. The CDR3 sequence is 15 residues long. The CDR3 nucleotides are TGTGCCAGCAGCCGCCCGGTTGCGGGGGATCATGGCTACACCTTC. This translates into CASSRPVAGDHGYTF.

This clonotype has a handful of counts. The chain employs TRBV6-1 and TRBJ1-1; D not certain. The V gene's germline CDR1 is MNHNS and CDR2 SASEGT. V was pared by 9 bases and J by 3 bases, with 8 bases between. This CDR3 comprises 11 residues. For the CDR3, the DNA is TGTGCCAGTTTTCTCCACACTGAAGCTTTCTTT. Translated, it gives CASFLHTEAFF.

This clonotype was observed many times. The chain has TRBV6-5 and TRBJ2-1; D is undetermined. V was trimmed by 5 bases and J by 3 bases, leaving 11 bases between them. Germline values: CDR1 MNHEY, CDR2 SVGAGI. The CDR3 is made up of 14 amino acids. The chain's CDR3 is CASSLGSGYNEQFF. The DNA of the CDR3 is TGTGCCAGCAGTCTAGGTTCGGGCTACAATGAGCAGTTCTTC.

This clonotype was seen a few times. The chain joins TRBV19 to TRBJ1-1; TRBD1 agrees at 9 bases. The CDR3 has 15 residues. Germline lookup yields CDR1 LNHDA and CDR2 SQIVND (reference sequence). Trimming at V came to 4 bases and at J to 6 bases, leaving 9 bases not matched to a gene. CDR3 nucleotides: TGTGCCAGTAGTAAGCCCGGGACAGGGTCTGCTGAAGCTTTCTTT. Its translation: CASSKPGTGSAEAFF.

The chain carries TRBV19 and TRBJ1-5; no definite D call. The CDR3 spans 13 residues. Germline V gives CDR1 LNHDA, CDR2 SQIVND (reference sequence). Trimming took 1 base from V and 2 from J, leaving 3 bases between them. CDR3 residues: CASSIGGNQPQHF. Here the CDR3 DNA reads TGTGCCAGTAGTATAGGGGGCAATCAGCCCCAGCATTTT.